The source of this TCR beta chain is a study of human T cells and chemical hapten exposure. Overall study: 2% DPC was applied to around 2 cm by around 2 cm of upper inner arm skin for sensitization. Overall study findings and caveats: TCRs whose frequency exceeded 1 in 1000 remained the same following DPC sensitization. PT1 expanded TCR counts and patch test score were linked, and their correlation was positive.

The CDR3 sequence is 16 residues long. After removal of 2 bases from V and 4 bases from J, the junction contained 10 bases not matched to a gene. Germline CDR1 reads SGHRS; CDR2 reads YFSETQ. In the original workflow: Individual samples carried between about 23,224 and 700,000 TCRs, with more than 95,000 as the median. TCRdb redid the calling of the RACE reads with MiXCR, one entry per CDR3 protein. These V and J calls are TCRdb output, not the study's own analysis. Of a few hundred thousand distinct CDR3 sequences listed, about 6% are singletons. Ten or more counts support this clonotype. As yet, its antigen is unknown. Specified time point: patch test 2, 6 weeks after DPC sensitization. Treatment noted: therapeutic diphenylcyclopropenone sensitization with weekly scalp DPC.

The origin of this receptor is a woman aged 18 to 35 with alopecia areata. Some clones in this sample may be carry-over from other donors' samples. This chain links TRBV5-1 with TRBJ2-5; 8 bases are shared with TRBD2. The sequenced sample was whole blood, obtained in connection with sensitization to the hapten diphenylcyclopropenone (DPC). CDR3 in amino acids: CASSLRGAGVLETQYF. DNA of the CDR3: TGCGCCAGCAGCTTAAGAGGAGCGGGGGTCTTAGAGACCCAGTACTTC.